The 27 T cell receptor beta chains below come from one sample, sequenced in a study of blood T cell repertoires in COVID-19. The table came from immunoSEQ multiplex PCR; TCRdb's copy has only in-frame clones and leaves some out. Among about 97,000 clones listed, 75% to 95% were seen once. The material sequenced was peripheral blood. The receptor set was obtained from a man aged 18 to 30 with acute or convalescent COVID-19.

The chain couples TRBV12-5 to TRBJ1-1, with 9 positions matching TRBD1. The CDR3 spans 16 residues. CDR1 and CDR2 (germline): LGHNT, FRNRAP. V shed 1 base, J shed 4 bases, and the junction held 7 bases outside the gene matches. CDR3 in amino acids: CASGLAEGQGGTEAFF. CDR3 bases: TGTGCTAGTGGTTTGGCCGAGGGACAGGGCGGCACTGAAGCTTTCTTT.

This clone was seen only once. V gene TRBV3-1 (or the pseudogene TRBV3-2) combines with J gene TRBJ2-3; a weak D match, TRBD2 (6 bases). Between the trimmed V and J ends, which lost 1 base and 6 bases, there was a span of 11 bases. CDR3 length: 14 residues. Per germline, CDR1 LGHDT and CDR2 YNNKEL (reference sequence). The CDR3 region has the DNA TGTGCCAGCAGCCAAGGGGGGAGGCTGGATACGCAGTATTTT. It encodes CASSQGGRLDTQYF.

J is TRBJ1-2 and V is TRBV10-3; 10 bases are a match to TRBD1. The CDR3 is 15 amino acids. Trimming removed 0 bases from V and 4 bases from J; junction bases left unmatched: 2. Germline CDR1 reads ENHRY; CDR2 reads SYGVKD. CDR3 sequence reads: CAISESTGGSYGYTF. Here the CDR3 DNA reads TGTGCCATCAGTGAGTCGACAGGGGGCAGCTATGGCTACACCTTC.

The genes are TRBV27 and TRBJ1-2; TRBD1 might be the D (5 bases). Trimming left V 3 bases short and J 8 bases short, with 13 bases between. Germline CDR1 MNHEY, CDR2 SMNVEV (reference sequence). The CDR3 runs to 13 residues. For the CDR3, the DNA is TGTGCCAGCAGTTTTGGCAGGGTCTCCGGCTACACCTTC. Translation gives CASSFGRVSGYTF.

V gene TRBV29-1 combines with J gene TRBJ2-1; possible D gene TRBD2, 6 bases. CDR3 length equals 17 residues. CDR1 and CDR2 (germline): SQVTM, ANQGSEA. The germline V and J ends were trimmed by 1 base and 12 bases, with 28 bases remaining between them. CDR3 sequence reads: CSVEALRTGVFGIGQFF. For the CDR3, the DNA is TGCAGCGTTGAAGCCTTGAGGACGGGAGTTTTCGGGATCGGGCAGTTCTTC.

The chain recombines TRBV6-6 with TRBJ1-5; unclear D gene. Germline V gene sequence: CDR1 MNHNY, CDR2 SVGAGI (reference sequence). The CDR3 is 14 amino acids. The V end lost 2 bases, the J end lost 5 bases, and 10 bases lay between the germline ends. The CDR3 DNA reads TGTGCCAGCAGTTACCTTGACACATATCAGCCCCAGCATTTT. It encodes CASSYLDTYQPQHF.

The chain combines TRBV6-5 with TRBJ1-6, with D possibly TRBD1 on 5 matching bases. The germline CDR1 and CDR2 sequences are MNHEY and SVGAGI. The ends were cut back, 2 bases at V and 9 bases at J, with 8 bases in the middle. The CDR3 contains 13 residues. The CDR3 loop reads CASSYRGGSPLHF. CDR3 DNA sequence: TGTGCCAGCAGTTACAGGGGTGGTTCACCCCTCCACTTT.

The chain uses TRBV5-4 and TRBJ1-4; D gene ambiguous. The CDR3 length is 15 residues. Trimming took 1 base from V and 8 from J, leaving 15 bases between them. Germline V gene sequence: CDR1 SGHNT, CDR2 YYREEE (reference sequence). Written as DNA, the CDR3 is TGTGCCAGCAGCTTGTCGGCAGCCTCGGGGGAAAAACTGTTTTTT. Translation: CASSLSAASGEKLFF.

This clone came up a few times. The rearrangement links TRBV7-8 to TRBJ2-2; D is perhaps TRBD2 (6 bases). Germline CDR1 and CDR2: SGHVS and FQNEAQ. The CDR3 length is 14 residues. V lost 5 bases and J lost 4, with 11 bases in between. The CDR3 DNA reads as TGTGCCAGCAGCCCTATGGGACTCACCGGGGAGCTGTTTTTT. It encodes CASSPMGLTGELFF.

The V gene is TRBV29-1, the J gene TRBJ1-2, with 8 bases matching TRBD1. The V segment lost 5 bases and the J segment 8 bases; nucleotides outside the gene matches: 10. Germline V gene lookup returns CDR1 SQVTM and CDR2 ANQGSEA. The CDR3 has 13 amino acids. CDR3 amino acids: CSVPTGVTRGYTF. CDR3 coding DNA: TGCAGCGTTCCGACAGGGGTTACGAGGGGCTACACCTTC.

The rearrangement joins TRBV3-1 (or the pseudogene TRBV3-2) to TRBJ1-1; D perhaps matches TRBD1 (6 bases). The ends were cut back, 3 bases at V and 4 bases at J, with 15 bases in the middle. The CDR3 length is 15 residues. Germline V gene data show CDR1 as LGHDT and CDR2 as YNNKEL (reference sequence). The CDR3 protein is CASSQDWGLSTEAFF. CDR3 DNA sequence: TGTGCCAGCAGCCAGGATTGGGGGCTTAGCACTGAAGCTTTCTTT.

CDR3 DNA: TGTGCCAGCAGCTCACTAGGGACAGGGAATGGCTACACCTTC. Translation: CASSSLGTGNGYTF. V is TRBV11-2 and J is TRBJ1-2; TRBD1 aligns across 9 bases. The CDR3 covers 14 residues. V was pared by 4 bases and J by 6 bases, with 6 bases of the junction left unmatched. CDR1 and CDR2 (germline): SGHAT, FQNNGV.

The chain recombines TRBV5-1 with TRBJ2-1; no firm D call. The CDR3 spans 13 residues. Looked up from germline, CDR1 is SGHRS and CDR2 is YFSETQ. Between the trimmed V and J ends, which lost 0 bases and 10 bases, there was a span of 11 bases. CDR3 residues: CASSLEAVAEQFF. CDR3 sequence (DNA): TGCGCCAGCAGCTTGGAGGCGGTGGCGGAGCAGTTCTTC.

V usage is TRBV5-4 and J usage is TRBJ1-1, with 12 bases lining up with TRBD1. V shed 7 bases, J shed 4 bases, and the junction held 2 bases outside the gene matches. The V gene's germline CDR1 is SGHNT and CDR2 YYREEE (reference sequence). The CDR3 totals 13 residues. The CDR3 DNA reads TGTGCCAGCCGGGACAGGGGGCTCACTGAAGCTTTCTTT. Translated: CASRDRGLTEAFF.

The chain uses TRBV19 and TRBJ2-5; tentative D call: TRBD2 (6 bases). CDR3 length equals 15 residues. Trimming removed 5 bases from V and 0 bases from J, with 13 bases in between. The germline V gene has CDR1 LNHDA and CDR2 SQIVND (reference sequence). DNA for the CDR3: TGTGCCAGTAGTTCAGCGGCGGGGTACCAAGAGACCCAGTACTTC. It codes for CASSSAAGYQETQYF.

J is TRBJ2-2 and V is TRBV7-9; D uncertain. This CDR3 spans 12 amino acids. CDR1 SEHNR and CDR2 FQNEAQ come from the germline V gene (reference sequence). The V gene lost 5 bases and the J gene lost 6 bases, with 7 bases spanning the gap. In DNA, the CDR3 is TGTGCCAGCAGCCCCCCAGCCGGGGAGCTGTTTTTT. Residues: CASSPPAGELFF.

The chain uses TRBV5-1 and TRBJ2-5; D might be TRBD1 (6 bases). V gave up 3 bases and J gave up 5 bases, with 20 bases separating them. This CDR3 has 16 amino acids. The germline gives CDR1 SGHRS, CDR2 YFSETQ. CDR3 in amino acids: CASSSEQGKFGETQYF. The CDR3 coding sequence is TGCGCCAGCAGCTCGGAACAGGGAAAGTTCGGGGAGACCCAGTACTTC.

The chain uses TRBV3-1 (or the pseudogene TRBV3-2) and TRBJ1-6, with 8 bases lining up with TRBD1. CDR1 and CDR2 from the germline V gene are LGHDT and YNNKEL (reference sequence). J gave up 5 bases and V 8 bases, and 11 bases lay outside the gene matches. CDR3 length equals 16 residues. This chain's CDR3 is CASSETGAADNSPLHF. CDR3 in DNA: TGTGCCAGCTCCGAGACAGGGGCGGCGGATAATTCACCCCTCCACTTT.

The V call is TRBV11-2, the J call TRBJ1-5; 7 bases are shared with TRBD1. The CDR3 runs 16 residues. Trimming cost V 1 base and J 0 bases; bases outside gene matches: 3. Germline assignment: CDR1 SGHAT and CDR2 FQNNGV. CDR3 sequence: CASSLGTGNSNQPQHF. CDR3 nucleotide sequence: TGTGCCAGCAGCTTAGGGACAGGTAATAGCAATCAGCCCCAGCATTTT.

This chain uses TRBV2 with TRBJ2-1; 11 nucleotides match TRBD2. The trim removed 6 bases at V and 6 bases at J, leaving 10 bases unmatched. Germline assignment: CDR1 SNHLY and CDR2 FYNNEI. The length of the CDR3 is 16 residues. CDR3 sequence (DNA): TGTGCCAGCAGAGGACCTAGCGGGAGGCCCTTCAATGAGCAGTTCTTC. This sequence encodes CASRGPSGRPFNEQFF.

This clone was seen just once. The chain links TRBV25-1 to TRBJ2-5, with 10 positions matching TRBD1. The CDR3 is 16 residues long. CDR1 and CDR2 from the germline V gene are MGHDK and SYGVNS. Trimming cost V 2 bases and J 5 bases; bases outside gene matches: 8. CDR3 DNA sequence: TGTGCCAGCAGTGAACAGGGACAGGGGAGGTGGGAGACCCAGTACTTC. Protein sequence: CASSEQGQGRWETQYF.

The table lists this clone with a few counts. This chain connects TRBV7-8 to TRBJ1-2; 8 nucleotides line up with TRBD1. Trimming took 5 bases from V and 4 from J; bases not matched to a gene: 12. Germline CDR1 reads SGHVS; CDR2 reads FQNEAQ. CDR3 length: 16 residues. As DNA, the CDR3 is TGTGCCAGCAGCCTACGACAGGGGCGAACTTCCTATGGCTACACCTTC. The encoded protein is CASSLRQGRTSYGYTF.

This clone was seen once. The chain is built from TRBV2 and TRBJ1-1; D remains ambiguous. CDR3 length: 13 amino acids. Per the germline V gene, CDR1 is SNHLY and CDR2 is FYNNEI. The ends were cut back, 6 bases at V and 5 bases at J, with 13 bases in the middle. This CDR3 reads CASRSHPETEAFF. CDR3 nucleotide sequence: TGTGCCAGCAGGTCTCACCCGGAGACTGAAGCTTTCTTT.

This clone was picked up one time. The chain carries TRBV2 and TRBJ1-5, with 9 bases aligning to TRBD1. After removal of 7 bases from V and 6 bases from J, the junction contained 4 bases not matched to a gene. Germline CDR1 SNHLY, CDR2 FYNNEI. The length of the CDR3 is 13 residues. The CDR3 sequence: CASNQGQGQPQHF. The DNA of the CDR3 is TGTGCCAGCAACCAGGGACAGGGTCAGCCCCAGCATTTT.

The J gene is TRBJ2-5, the V gene TRBV11-2, with a tentative D call TRBD2 (5 bases). From germline, CDR1 is SGHAT and CDR2 FQNNGV. Trimming removed 5 bases at V and 5 bases at J, with 9 bases between. There are 12 residues in the CDR3. Written as DNA, the CDR3 is TGTGCCAGCAGCCCATGGAGGGAGACCCAGTACTTC. It encodes CASSPWRETQYF.

The chain uses TRBV3-1 (or the pseudogene TRBV3-2) and TRBJ2-1; 8 bases are shared with TRBD1. Germline loops: CDR1 LGHDT, CDR2 YNNKEL (reference sequence). This CDR3 is built from 15 residues. With V trimmed by 4 bases and J by 3 bases, 5 bases remained unmatched. CDR3 sequence reads: CASSPLGTGYNEQFF. CDR3 bases: TGTGCCAGCAGCCCCCTCGGGACAGGCTACAATGAGCAGTTCTTC.

J is TRBJ2-2 and V is TRBV5-4; D gene ambiguous. The germline gives CDR1 SGHNT, CDR2 YYREEE (reference sequence). The CDR3 covers 14 residues. The V end lost 4 bases, the J end lost 2 bases, and 9 bases lay between the germline ends. CDR3 DNA sequence: TGTGCCAGCAGCCTTGAGACAAACACCGGGGAGCTGTTTTTT. Its protein product is CASSLETNTGELFF.